The T cell receptor beta chain described here comes from a study of T cell responses to AZD1222 COVID-19 vaccine. Only in-frame clones appear in the TCRdb table, and some are missing; sequencing was by immunoSEQ multiplex PCR. The repertoire holds about 100,000 clones, with roughly nine tenths as singletons. Doses given second, at about 4 or about 12 weeks, were pooled. Overall study results and limits: The donor cohort was predominantly white British with a female majority, and clonal diversity may have been underestimated. Spike-specific TCR depth and breadth grew after two AZD1222 doses.

A word on this clone: What it binds is unknown.

Germline V gene data show CDR1 as SNHLY and CDR2 as FYNNEI. The CDR3 runs to 15 residues. V lost 2 bases and J 6 bases, leaving 14 bases between the germline ends. This TCR was recovered from an adult who received the AZD1222 COVID-19 vaccine. V and J are TRBV2 and TRBJ1-5, with D possibly being TRBD1 (5 bases). Sample: peripheral blood, taken 28 days after the second AZD1222 dose. The CDR3 sequence is CASSERGRTVQPQHF. Here the CDR3 DNA reads TGTGCCAGCAGTGAAAGGGGACGGACGGTTCAGCCCCAGCATTTT.